What follows is one TCR beta chain and its context. Generated by immunoSEQ multiplex PCR, the TCRdb table keeps only in-frame clones and is missing some. In the table there are roughly 330,000 clones, more than 70% of which are singletons. The record originates from a study of blood T cell repertoires in COVID-19. Study background: Samples taken during acute and convalescent COVID-19 were collected in the United States, Italy and Spain. Sources were T cells, B-cell-depleted T cells, or PBMCs; the material itself was cDNA or gDNA.

Living in about two dozen US areas, the participants were between about 18 and 100 years of age. CDR1 is SGHTS, CDR2 YDEGEE, per germline. The CDR3 length is 15 residues. Trimming pared 6 bases from V and 6 bases from J, leaving 18 bases between. The V gene is TRBV5-8, the J gene TRBJ1-4; a possible D gene is TRBD1 (6 bases). The source of this sequence is a woman between 25 and 40 years old who had recovered from COVID-19. The sample was PBMCs or T cells enriched from blood (not recorded which). CDR3 DNA sequence: TGTGCCAGCAAAAAATACAGGGTGATCGATGAAAAACTGTTTTTT. This codes for CASKKYRVIDEKLFF. Using reference TRBV5-8 and TRBJ1-4 for the parts outside the CDR3, the full variable domain is EAGVTQSPTHLIKTRGQQATLRCSPISGHTSVYWYQQALGLGLQFLLWYDEGEERNRGNFPPRFSGRQFPNYSSELNVNALELEDSALYLCASKKYRVIDEKLFFGSGTQLSVL.